This T cell receptor beta chain was recovered during a study of CD8 T cells in ankylosing spondylitis. This clonotype was seen at least ten times. Its target is not known. CDR1 and CDR2 from the germline V gene are MGHRA and YSYEKL. This CDR3 is built from 15 residues. Trimming took off 0 bases at V and 8 bases at J, with 16 bases between the two ends. From the 5' RACE reads, TCRdb called clonotypes with MiXCR, one entry per CDR3 protein. The sample lists 700,000 to 850,000 distinct CDR3 sequences; approximately 12% were seen once. Findings and limits, study-wide: Clones linked to disease were reported to show significant enrichment in matched ankylosing spondylitis synovial fluid. Disease-linked clones were CD8+ and relatively rare in peripheral blood. Seven to nine highly homologous variants formed a TCR beta motif that appeared characteristic of ankylosing spondylitis blood.

The sample comprised blood, either unsorted or a sorted T cell fraction (not recorded which). The receptor's source is a male donor with ankylosing spondylitis. V and J are TRBV4-1 and TRBJ1-2; D not resolved. In nucleotides, the CDR3 is TGCGCCAGCAGCCAAGAGCCACGACTCTACTGGGGCTACACCTTC. Its protein product is CASSQEPRLYWGYTF.